The text below deals with one T cell receptor beta chain. Its antigen is not known. V was pared by 1 base and J by 5 bases, with 5 bases between. The germline V gene has CDR1 LNHNV and CDR2 YYDKDF (reference sequence). The CDR3 spans 12 residues. This PCR relied on a set of 60 Vbeta primers and 13 Jbeta primers. Sequencing used immunoSEQ multiplex PCR; TCRdb keeps in-frame clones, though not all of them. Among some 130,000 clones listed, roughly 79% were seen once. The data are from a study of cytomegalovirus exposure and HLA in healthy donors. Study context: Approximately 80 million unique TCRs from HLA-typed donors were held in an early data release.

Study conclusions and caveats: Certain indistinguishable V segments, among them TRBV6-2 and TRBV6-3, were excluded. TCR beta V- and J-gene trimming, according to a later analysis, was linked to a missense DCLRE1C variant.

The specimen sequenced was PBMCs. The V call is TRBV15, the J call TRBJ1-2; a weak D match, TRBD1 (5 bases). This sequence was found in a man aged 18 to 30 in good health and CMV-seronegative. The CDR3 bases are TGTGCCACCAGCAGAGCAGGGTATGGCTACACCTTC. This encodes CATSRAGYGYTF.